This TCR beta chain was captured by sequencing in a study of naive and memory T cell subsets. Regarding the study as a whole: From naive to CM, EM and EMRA, diversity decreased and Gini increased. Each distinct alpha or beta sequence counts as one clonotype.

Two oligonucleotides, mixed equimolar, formed the beta constant-region primer covering TRBC1 and TRBC2. A 12-nucleotide UMI and the SP2 primer were added to the cDNA 3' end by oligonucleotide ligation. TCRdb ran MiXCR on the UMI-ligation and nested PCR reads and lists one entry per CDR3 protein. The sample shows some 83,000 distinct CDR3 sequences, under 15% of them seen only once. With 1 base removed from V and 0 bases from J, the gap between germline ends came to 3 bases. This CDR3 contains 13 residues. CDR1 is MDHEN and CDR2 is SYDVKM in the germline V gene. CMV status came from CD4+ T cell IFNgamma after overnight CMV lysate stimulation of fresh PBMCs. In the case of this clonotype: Its cognate antigen is unknown.

This clonotype was obtained from a human donor in good health. This chain links TRBV28 with TRBJ2-5; D is unclear. Sequencing used central memory CD4+ T cells from blood. As DNA, the CDR3 is TGTGCCAGCAGTTTATACGACCAAGAGACCCAGTACTTC. Translation gives CASSLYDQETQYF.